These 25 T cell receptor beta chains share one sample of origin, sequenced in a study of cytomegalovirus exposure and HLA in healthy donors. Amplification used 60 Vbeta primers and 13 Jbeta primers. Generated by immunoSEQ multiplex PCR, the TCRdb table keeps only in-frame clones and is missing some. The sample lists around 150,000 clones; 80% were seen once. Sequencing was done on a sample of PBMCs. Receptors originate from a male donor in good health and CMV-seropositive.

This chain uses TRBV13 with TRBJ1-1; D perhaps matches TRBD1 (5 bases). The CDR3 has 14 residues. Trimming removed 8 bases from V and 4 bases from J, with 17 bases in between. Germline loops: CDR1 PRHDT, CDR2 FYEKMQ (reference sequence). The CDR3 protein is CASGIRGGVTEAFF. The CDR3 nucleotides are TGTGCCAGCGGGATTCGGGGGGGAGTCACTGAAGCTTTCTTT.

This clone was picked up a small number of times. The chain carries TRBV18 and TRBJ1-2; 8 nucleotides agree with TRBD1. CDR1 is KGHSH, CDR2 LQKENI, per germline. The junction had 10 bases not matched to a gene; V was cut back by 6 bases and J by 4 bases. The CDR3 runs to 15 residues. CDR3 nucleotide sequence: TGTGCCAGCTCTTCTGGACAGGGTCAGGGCTATGGCTACACCTTC. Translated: CASSSGQGQGYGYTF. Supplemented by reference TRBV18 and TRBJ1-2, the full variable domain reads NAGVMQNPRHLVRRRGQEARLRCSPMKGHSHVYWYRQLPEEGLKFMVYLQKENIIDESGMPKERFSAEFPKEGPSILRIQQVVRGDSAAYFCASSSGQGQGYGYTFGSGTRLTVV.

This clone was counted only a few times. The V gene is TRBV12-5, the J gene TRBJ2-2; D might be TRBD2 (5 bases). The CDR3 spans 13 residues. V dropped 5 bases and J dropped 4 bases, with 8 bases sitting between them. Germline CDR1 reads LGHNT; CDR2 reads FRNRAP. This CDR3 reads CASGPSGTGELFF. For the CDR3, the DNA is TGTGCTAGTGGTCCCAGCGGCACCGGGGAGCTGTTTTTT.

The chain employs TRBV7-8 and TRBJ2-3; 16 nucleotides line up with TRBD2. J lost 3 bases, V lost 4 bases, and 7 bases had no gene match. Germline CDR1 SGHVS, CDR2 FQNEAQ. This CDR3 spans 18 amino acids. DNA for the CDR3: TGTGCCAGCAGCTACGGGACTAGCGGGAGGGCCCTGACAGATACGCAGTATTTT. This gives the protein CASSYGTSGRALTDTQYF.

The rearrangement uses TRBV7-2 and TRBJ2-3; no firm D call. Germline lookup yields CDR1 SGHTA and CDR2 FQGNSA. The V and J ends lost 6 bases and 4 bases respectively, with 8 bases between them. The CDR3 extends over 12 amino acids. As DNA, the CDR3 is TGTGCCAGCAGAGCGACTTCAGATACGCAGTATTTT. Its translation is CASRATSDTQYF.

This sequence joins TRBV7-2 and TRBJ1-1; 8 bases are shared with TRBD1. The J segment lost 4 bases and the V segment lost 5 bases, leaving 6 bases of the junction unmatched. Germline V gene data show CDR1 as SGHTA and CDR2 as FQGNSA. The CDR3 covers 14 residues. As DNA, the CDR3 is TGTGCCAGCAGCCTTGACGGGACAGGCACTGAAGCTTTCTTT. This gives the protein CASSLDGTGTEAFF.

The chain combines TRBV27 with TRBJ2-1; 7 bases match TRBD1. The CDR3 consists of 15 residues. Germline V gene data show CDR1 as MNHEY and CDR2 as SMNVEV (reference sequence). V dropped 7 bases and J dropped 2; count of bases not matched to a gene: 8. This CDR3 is CASNIPGQTYNEQFF. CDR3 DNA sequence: TGTGCCAGCAACATACCGGGACAGACCTACAATGAGCAGTTCTTC.

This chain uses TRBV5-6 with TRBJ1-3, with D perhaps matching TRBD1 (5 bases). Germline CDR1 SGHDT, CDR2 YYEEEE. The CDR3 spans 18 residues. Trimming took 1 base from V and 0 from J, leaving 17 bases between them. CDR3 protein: CASSLMGGGVSSGNTIYF. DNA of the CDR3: TGTGCCAGCAGCTTGATGGGAGGAGGGGTTAGCTCTGGAAACACCATATATTTT.

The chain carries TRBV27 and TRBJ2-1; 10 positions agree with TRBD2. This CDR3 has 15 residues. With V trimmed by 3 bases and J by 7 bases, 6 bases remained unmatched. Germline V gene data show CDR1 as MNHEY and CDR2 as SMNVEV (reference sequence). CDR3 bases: TGTGCCAGCAGTTTCGGGACTAGCGTGAGGAATGAGCAGTTCTTC. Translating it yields CASSFGTSVRNEQFF.

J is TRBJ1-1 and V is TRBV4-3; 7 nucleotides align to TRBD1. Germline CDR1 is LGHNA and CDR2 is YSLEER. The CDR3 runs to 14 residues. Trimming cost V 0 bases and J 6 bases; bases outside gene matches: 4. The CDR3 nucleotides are TGCGCCAGCAGCCAAGATCTGGGGACAGCTGAAGCTTTCTTT. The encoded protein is CASSQDLGTAEAFF.

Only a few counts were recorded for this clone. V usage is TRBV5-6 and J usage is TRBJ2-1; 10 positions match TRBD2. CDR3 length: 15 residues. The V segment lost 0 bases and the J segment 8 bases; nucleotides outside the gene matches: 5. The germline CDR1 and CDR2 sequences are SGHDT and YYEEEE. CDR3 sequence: CASSLGLAGRDEQFF. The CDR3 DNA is TGTGCCAGCAGCTTGGGACTAGCGGGTCGGGATGAGCAGTTCTTC.

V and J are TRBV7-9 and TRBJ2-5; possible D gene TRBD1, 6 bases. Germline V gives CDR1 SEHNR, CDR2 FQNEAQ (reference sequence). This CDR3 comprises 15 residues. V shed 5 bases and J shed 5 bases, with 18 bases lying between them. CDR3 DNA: TGTGCCAGCAGCCCCCAAGGGGGAGAGGAGGAGACCCAGTACTTC. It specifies CASSPQGGEEETQYF.

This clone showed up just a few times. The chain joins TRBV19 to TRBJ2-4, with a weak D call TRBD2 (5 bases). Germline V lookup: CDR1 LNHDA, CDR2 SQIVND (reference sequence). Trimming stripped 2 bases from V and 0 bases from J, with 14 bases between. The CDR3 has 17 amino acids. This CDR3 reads CASSIPLEALAKNIQYF. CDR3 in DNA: TGTGCCAGTAGTATACCACTGGAGGCCTTAGCCAAAAACATTCAGTACTTC.

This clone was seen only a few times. CDR3 in DNA: TGTGCCAGCAGGGGACAGGGGAGTTCACCCCTCCACTTT. It codes for CASRGQGSSPLHF. The genes are TRBV27 and TRBJ1-6, with 10 nucleotides matching TRBD1. The germline V gene has CDR1 MNHEY and CDR2 SMNVEV (reference sequence). V lost 6 bases and J lost 9; bases outside the gene matches: 2. There are 13 residues in the CDR3.

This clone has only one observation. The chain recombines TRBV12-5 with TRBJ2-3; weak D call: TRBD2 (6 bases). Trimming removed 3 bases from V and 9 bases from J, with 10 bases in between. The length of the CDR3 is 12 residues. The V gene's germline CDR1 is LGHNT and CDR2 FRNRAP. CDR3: CASGFGRETQYF. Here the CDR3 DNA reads TGTGCTAGTGGTTTTGGTCGGGAGACGCAGTATTTT.

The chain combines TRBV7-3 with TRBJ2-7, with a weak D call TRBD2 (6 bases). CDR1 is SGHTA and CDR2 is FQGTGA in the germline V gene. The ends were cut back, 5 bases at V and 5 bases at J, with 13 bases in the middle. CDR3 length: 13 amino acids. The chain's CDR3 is CASSTLGGDEQYF. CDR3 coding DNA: TGTGCCAGCAGCACCCTGGGGGGAGACGAGCAGTACTTC.

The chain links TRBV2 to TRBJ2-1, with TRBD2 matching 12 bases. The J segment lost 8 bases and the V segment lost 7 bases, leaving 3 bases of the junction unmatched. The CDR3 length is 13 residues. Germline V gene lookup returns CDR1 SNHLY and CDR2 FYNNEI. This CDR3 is CASNRLAGDEQFF. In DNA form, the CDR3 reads TGTGCCAGCAATCGACTAGCGGGAGATGAGCAGTTCTTC.

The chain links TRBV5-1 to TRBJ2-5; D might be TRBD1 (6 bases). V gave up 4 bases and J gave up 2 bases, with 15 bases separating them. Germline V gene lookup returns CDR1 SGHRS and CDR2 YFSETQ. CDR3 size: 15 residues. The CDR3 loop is CASSPDGQIQETQYF. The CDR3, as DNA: TGCGCCAGCAGCCCAGATGGACAGATTCAAGAGACCCAGTACTTC.

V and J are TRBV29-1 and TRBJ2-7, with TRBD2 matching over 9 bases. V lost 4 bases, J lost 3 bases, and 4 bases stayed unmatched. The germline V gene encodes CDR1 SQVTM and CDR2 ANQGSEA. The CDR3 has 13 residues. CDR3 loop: CSVVLAGLYEQYF. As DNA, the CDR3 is TGCAGCGTTGTTCTAGCGGGGCTCTACGAGCAGTACTTC.

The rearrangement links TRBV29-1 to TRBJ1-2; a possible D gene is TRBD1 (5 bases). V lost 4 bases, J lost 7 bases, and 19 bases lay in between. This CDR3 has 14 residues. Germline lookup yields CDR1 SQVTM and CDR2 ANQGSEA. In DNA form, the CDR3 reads TGCAGCGTTGTGACTGACAGCGTCCTTTTTGGCTACACCTTC. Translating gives CSVVTDSVLFGYTF.

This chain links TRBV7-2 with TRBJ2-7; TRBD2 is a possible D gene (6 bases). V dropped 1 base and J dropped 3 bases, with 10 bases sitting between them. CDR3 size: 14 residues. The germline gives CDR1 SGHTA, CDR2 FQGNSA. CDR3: CASSLGDWNYEQYF. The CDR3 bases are TGTGCCAGCAGCTTAGGGGACTGGAACTACGAGCAGTACTTC.

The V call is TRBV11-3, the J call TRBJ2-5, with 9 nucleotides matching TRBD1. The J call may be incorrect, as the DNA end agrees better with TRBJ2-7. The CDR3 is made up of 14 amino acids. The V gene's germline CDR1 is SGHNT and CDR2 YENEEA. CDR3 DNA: TGTGCCAGCGTGGGACAGGGCTTAGCCTACGAGCAGTACTTC. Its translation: CASVGQGLAYEQYF.

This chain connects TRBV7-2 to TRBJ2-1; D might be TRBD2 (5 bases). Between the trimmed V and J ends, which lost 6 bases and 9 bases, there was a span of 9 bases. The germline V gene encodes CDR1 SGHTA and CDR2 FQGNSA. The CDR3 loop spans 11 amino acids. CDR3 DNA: TGTGCCAGCAGACTAGAGGTTGAGCAGTTCTTC. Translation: CASRLEVEQFF.

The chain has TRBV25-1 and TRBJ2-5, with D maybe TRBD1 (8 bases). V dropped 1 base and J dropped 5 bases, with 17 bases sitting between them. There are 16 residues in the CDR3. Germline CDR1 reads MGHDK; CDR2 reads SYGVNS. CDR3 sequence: CASSESDRGGWETQYF. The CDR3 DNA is TGTGCCAGCAGTGAATCAGACAGGGGAGGGTGGGAGACCCAGTACTTC. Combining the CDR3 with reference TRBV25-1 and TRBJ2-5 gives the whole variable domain EADIYQTPRYLVIGTGKKITLECSQTMGHDKMYWYQQDPGMELHLIHYSYGVNSTEKGDLSSESTVSRIRTEHFPLTLESARPSHTSQYLCASSESDRGGWETQYFGPGTRLLVL.

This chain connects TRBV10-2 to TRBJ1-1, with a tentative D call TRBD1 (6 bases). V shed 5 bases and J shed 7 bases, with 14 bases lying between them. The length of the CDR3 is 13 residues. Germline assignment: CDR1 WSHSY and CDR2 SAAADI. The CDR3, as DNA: TGCGCCAGCAGTCCCCGGGACAACTATGAAGCTTTCTTT. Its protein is CASSPRDNYEAFF.